This note documents a single TCR beta chain sequence. Antigen: not known. The donor cohort consisted entirely of Caucasian adults residing in Nashville, Tennessee. Some clones are missing from TCRdb's copy, which holds only in-frame ones; the method was immunoSEQ multiplex PCR. Of around 720,000 clones listed, around 78% were seen once; the top ten hold 1.5% to 2%. These data originate in a study of shared clonotypes between healthy human individuals. Across the study: Donor composition was two women and three men, aged 18 to 49.

The CDR3 runs 17 residues. The trim removed 7 bases at V and 4 bases at J, leaving 16 bases unmatched. Germline V lookup: CDR1 MNHEY, CDR2 SMNVEV (reference sequence). Study-level results: Donor scarcity curtailed the genetic and exposure-history diversity represented herein.

The sequence was obtained from a woman between 25 and 40 years old in good health. The chain couples TRBV27 to TRBJ2-3; 8 positions agree with TRBD2. The sequenced material came from memory CD4+ T cells sorted from blood. Sample subset: CD45RA-negative fraction. CDR3: CASTTLKGLVASDTQYF. The CDR3 nucleotides are TGTGCCAGCACCACCCTCAAGGGACTAGTGGCGTCAGATACGCAGTATTTT.